This T cell receptor (beta chain) came from a study of CD8+ T cells in alopecia areata. CDR3 length: 13 amino acids. With 0 bases removed from V and 5 bases from J, the gap between germline ends came to 7 bases. Germline V gives CDR1 SGHAT, CDR2 FQNNGV. RNA was isolated and reverse transcribed to cDNA, the sequencing template. Assay used: immunoSEQ multiplex PCR; TCRdb lists only in-frame clones, some missing. The sample lists about 87,000 clones; about 70% were seen once. Treatment: oral pan-JAK inhibitor, 5-10 mg twice daily. Broader study findings: Patients showed less clear TCR sequence sharing than mice, possibly partly because of HLA diversity. Especially in alopecia totalis/universalis, lesional scalp showed greater clonality than normal scalp did.

About this clone: Its target is unknown.

The sequencing here drew on CD8+ T cells sorted from blood, taken at week 44, from a patient treated with tofacitinib. The chain couples TRBV11-2 to TRBJ1-1; D remains ambiguous. The receptor was derived from a human donor with alopecia areata. The CDR3 DNA is TGTGCCAGCAGCTTAGACTGGGGAACTGAAGCTTTCTTT. This sequence encodes CASSLDWGTEAFF.